The next 31 T cell receptor beta chains were all read from a single sample in a study of T cell responses to AZD1222 COVID-19 vaccine (dated by TCRdb to the early 2020s). To prepare the library, the immunoSEQ multiplex PCR assay was applied. TCRdb carries this immuneACCESS record with in-frame sequences only. Its versions omit some clonotypes, under half of them owing to an unresolved V gene in the studies checked, with the rest unexplained. Recorded for this sample are about 150,000 clones; 80% to 95% of them occurred a single time. The ten biggest clones cover 1.1% to 1.5% of the sample. Explained via the paper, the time point label denotes: baseline before first vaccination. This material consisted of peripheral blood, taken on day 0 of AZD1222 vaccination. The receptors derive from an adult in good health.

This chain uses TRBV6-5 with TRBJ1-1, with D unresolved. This CDR3 region has 13 residues. Trimming stripped 8 bases from V and 0 bases from J, with 10 bases between. The V gene's germline CDR1 is MNHEY and CDR2 SVGAGI. The DNA for the CDR3 is TGTGCCAGCGTCCAGACCTTGAACACTGAAGCTTTCTTT. It yields the protein CASVQTLNTEAFF.

This rearrangement joins TRBV28 to TRBJ1-3; the match to TRBD1 covers 11 bases. CDR1 and CDR2 (germline): MDHEN, SYDVKM. The CDR3 totals 14 residues. J was trimmed by 8 bases and V by 0 bases; bases with no gene match: 0. As DNA, the CDR3 is TGTGCCAGCAGTTTATGGGGACAGGGGGACACCATATATTTT. Its protein is CASSLWGQGDTIYF. Variable domain in full (rest from reference TRBV28 and TRBJ1-3): DVKVTQSSRYLVKRTGEKVFLECVQDMDHENMFWYRQDPGLGLRLIYFSYDVKMKEKGDIPEGYSVSREKKERFSLILESASTNQTSMYLCASSLWGQGDTIYFGEGSWLTVV.

The chain combines TRBV2 with TRBJ1-6, with D tentatively TRBD1 (5 bases). The CDR3 is made up of 14 amino acids. CDR1 and CDR2 (germline): SNHLY, FYNNEI. Trimming stripped 8 bases from V and 4 bases from J, with 12 bases between. The CDR3 protein is CASGTGPYNSPLHF. The CDR3 coding sequence is TGTGCCAGCGGTACAGGCCCTTATAATTCACCCCTCCACTTT.

The CDR3 region is CAWRGVSRTEAFF. The CDR3 coding sequence is TGTGCCTGGAGGGGGGTATCGAGAACTGAAGCTTTCTTT. The chain carries TRBV30 and TRBJ1-1; perhaps TRBD1 as D (5 bases). The CDR3 loop spans 13 amino acids. From germline, CDR1 is GTSNPN and CDR2 SVGIG (reference sequence). The V and J ends lost 3 bases and 5 bases respectively, with 13 bases between them.

The V call is TRBV6-6, the J call TRBJ2-7; D may correspond to TRBD1 or TRBD2 (6 bases each). The CDR3 contains 14 residues. Germline V CDR1 and CDR2: MNHNY, SVGAGI (reference sequence). V was shortened by 8 bases and J by 0 bases, with 14 bases between the two germline ends. The CDR3 nucleotides are TGTGCCAGCTCTGCCGGGGGCTCCTCCTACGAGCAGTACTTC. It is translated as CASSAGGSSYEQYF.

The chain links TRBV30 to TRBJ2-5; D is unresolved. The CDR3 is 13 residues long. The germline CDR1 and CDR2 sequences are GTSNPN and SVGIG (reference sequence). Trimming took off 0 bases at V and 3 bases at J, with 8 bases between the two ends. CDR3 protein: CAWSVDLEETQYF. As DNA, the CDR3 is TGTGCCTGGAGTGTAGACCTCGAAGAGACCCAGTACTTC.

The chain has TRBV7-2 and TRBJ2-7; 7 bases align to TRBD2. The CDR3 totals 13 residues. V was pared by 2 bases and J by 9 bases, with 7 bases of the junction left unmatched. Per the germline V gene, CDR1 is SGHTA and CDR2 is FQGNSA. The CDR3 spells CASSLSGTPGQYF. CDR3 DNA: TGTGCCAGCAGCTTAAGCGGGACTCCGGGGCAGTACTTC.

This clone was counted once. The chain uses TRBV5-6 and TRBJ1-6; 9 bases line up with TRBD1. The CDR3 is 14 residues long. Trimming took 3 bases from V and 9 from J; bases not matched to a gene: 4. Germline values: CDR1 SGHDT, CDR2 YYEEEE. CDR3 sequence: CASSSGTGFSPLHF. The CDR3 DNA is TGTGCCAGCAGCTCCGGGACAGGGTTTTCACCCCTCCACTTT.

V gene TRBV6-2 or TRBV6-3 combines with J gene TRBJ2-4; tentative D call: TRBD1 (5 bases). V lost 6 bases, J lost 1 base, and 22 bases lay in between. CDR1 is MNHEY, CDR2 SVGEGT, per germline. This CDR3 comprises 18 residues. CDR3 residues: CASSLGPGILKAKNIQYF. The CDR3 DNA reads TGTGCCAGCAGCCTCGGGCCAGGGATTCTTAAGGCCAAAAACATTCAGTACTTC.

The chain carries TRBV4-3 and TRBJ1-3; D unresolved. Germline-derived CDR1 and CDR2 are LGHNA and YSLEER. The CDR3 has 15 amino acids. Between the trimmed V and J ends, which lost 2 bases and 0 bases, there was a span of 8 bases. The CDR3 nucleotides are TGCGCCAGCAGCCAACCGGGAGACTCTGGAAACACCATATATTTT. Amino acid sequence: CASSQPGDSGNTIYF.

This sequence joins TRBV19 and TRBJ2-1, with 9 bases matching TRBD1. This CDR3 is 15 amino acids long. Trimming cost V 3 bases and J 3 bases; bases outside gene matches: 3. In germline, CDR1 is LNHDA, CDR2 SQIVND (reference sequence). The chain's CDR3 is CASSMRTGDYNEQFF. The CDR3 DNA reads TGTGCCAGTAGTATGCGGACAGGGGACTACAATGAGCAGTTCTTC.

The chain couples TRBV5-1 to TRBJ2-3, with 8 bases identical to TRBD1. Trimming removed 0 bases from V and 3 bases from J; junction bases left unmatched: 6. This CDR3 is 16 amino acids long. CDR1 SGHRS and CDR2 YFSETQ come from the germline V gene. The CDR3 region has the DNA TGCGCCAGCAGCTTGGTTCCAGGGGGCATTACAGATACGCAGTATTTT. Translated: CASSLVPGGITDTQYF.

V and J are TRBV9 and TRBJ2-1; 10 nucleotides agree with TRBD2. This CDR3 spans 16 amino acids. J gave up 6 bases and V 1 base, and 7 bases lay outside the gene matches. Germline loops: CDR1 SGDLS, CDR2 YYNGEE. As DNA, the CDR3 is TGTGCCAGCAGCGTACGTCAGCGGGAGGGCCTCAATGAGCAGTTCTTC. It encodes CASSVRQREGLNEQFF.

The chain has TRBV3-1 (or the pseudogene TRBV3-2) and TRBJ2-3; D is ambiguous. The CDR3 runs 16 residues. Trimming took 1 base from V and 0 from J, leaving 11 bases between them. In germline, CDR1 is LGHDT, CDR2 YNNKEL (reference sequence). CDR3: CASSQGPRESTDTQYF. CDR3 DNA sequence: TGTGCCAGCAGCCAAGGGCCAAGGGAAAGCACAGATACGCAGTATTTT.

The CDR3 protein is CASSLSLGRETQYF. In DNA, the CDR3 is TGTGCCAGCAGCCTCAGTTTGGGCCGGGAGACCCAGTACTTC. This chain uses TRBV7-9 with TRBJ2-5; no reliable D call. CDR3 length: 14 residues. V lost 5 bases and J 5 bases, leaving 15 bases between the germline ends. Germline V gene lookup returns CDR1 SEHNR and CDR2 FQNEAQ (reference sequence).

The V gene is TRBV6-5, the J gene TRBJ2-7; no firm D call. Trimming cost V 4 bases and J 2 bases, with 18 bases left between them. Germline V gives CDR1 MNHEY, CDR2 SVGAGI. The CDR3 contains 16 residues. The CDR3 nucleotides read TGTGCCAGCAGTTTACAATCGGTCAAGGGTCCCTACGAGCAGTACTTC. Its protein is CASSLQSVKGPYEQYF.

The chain links TRBV2 to TRBJ2-7; tentatively, D is TRBD1 (5 bases). CDR1 and CDR2 from the germline V gene are SNHLY and FYNNEI. The CDR3 is made up of 14 amino acids. V was pared by 7 bases and J by 6 bases, with 19 bases between. The CDR3 here is CASNPTRGISEQYF. CDR3 nucleotide sequence: TGTGCCAGCAACCCCACAAGGGGTATAAGCGAGCAGTACTTC. Based on the CDR3 plus reference TRBV2 and TRBJ2-7, the full variable domain is EPEVTQTPSHQVTQMGQEVILRCVPISNHLYFYWYRQILGQKVEFLVSFYNNEISEKSEIFDDQFSVERPDGSNFTLKIRSTKLEDSAMYFCASNPTRGISEQYFGPGTRLTVT.

The chain recombines TRBV6-5 with TRBJ1-1; TRBD1 matches 7 bases. Germline V gene lookup returns CDR1 MNHEY and CDR2 SVGAGI. V was pared by 0 bases and J by 1 base, with 5 bases of the junction left unmatched. The CDR3 runs to 16 residues. This chain's CDR3 is CASSYSVGQTNTEAFF. The CDR3 nucleotides are TGTGCCAGCAGTTACTCCGTGGGACAGACGAACACTGAAGCTTTCTTT.

This clone was seen a handful of times. V gene TRBV19 combines with J gene TRBJ1-5, with 8 positions matching TRBD1. This CDR3 comprises 16 residues. The ends lost 7 bases at V and 4 bases at J; junction bases unmatched: 12. Per the germline V gene, CDR1 is LNHDA and CDR2 is SQIVND (reference sequence). DNA for the CDR3: TGTGCCAGTACCTCAGTCGAGCGACAGGGGAATCAGCCCCAGCATTTT. Translating it yields CASTSVERQGNQPQHF. The full variable domain, with the rest looked up from reference TRBV19 and TRBJ1-5, is DGGITQSPKYLFRKEGQNVTLSCEQNLNHDAMYWYRQDPGQGLRLIYYSQIVNDFQKGDIAEGYSVSREKKESFPLTVTSAQKNPTAFYLCASTSVERQGNQPQHFGDGTRLSIL.

The chain has TRBV18 and TRBJ1-1, with D hard to call. Germline V gene sequence: CDR1 KGHSH, CDR2 LQKENI. The CDR3 length is 13 residues. V lost 2 bases and J lost 3, with 7 bases in between. The CDR3 nucleotides read TGTGCCAGCTCACCATCCCTTCACACTGAAGCTTTCTTT. This codes for CASSPSLHTEAFF.

CDR3 nucleotides: TGTGCCAGTAGAGAACTTATTCCTGGAAACACCATATATTTT. Its translation: CASRELIPGNTIYF. The genes are TRBV19 and TRBJ1-3; no firm D call. From germline, CDR1 is LNHDA and CDR2 SQIVND (reference sequence). Trimming took 6 bases from V and 2 from J, leaving 11 bases between them. The CDR3 contains 14 residues.

This chain links TRBV15 with TRBJ1-4; D might be TRBD1 (6 bases). The CDR3 has 19 residues. V lost 0 bases, J lost 6 bases, and 23 bases lay in between. CDR1 and CDR2 (germline): LNHNV, YYDKDF (reference sequence). CDR3 nucleotide sequence: TGTGCCACCAGCAGAGATGGGGAGGGGGAACAGGGATATTATGAAAAACTGTTTTTT. Translation: CATSRDGEGEQGYYEKLFF.

The chain carries TRBV10-3 and TRBJ1-5, with D hard to call. The V gene lost 0 bases and the J gene lost 4 bases, with 10 bases spanning the gap. The CDR3 is 15 residues long. Germline CDR1 ENHRY, CDR2 SYGVKD. The CDR3: CAISESVVVNQPQHF. CDR3 coding DNA: TGTGCCATCAGTGAGTCGGTGGTGGTAAATCAGCCCCAGCATTTT.

The chain links TRBV5-1 to TRBJ2-2; D assignment may be TRBD1 or TRBD2 (5 bases each). This CDR3 is built from 14 residues. V was pared by 0 bases and J by 3 bases, with 6 bases between. The germline CDR1 and CDR2 sequences are SGHRS and YFSETQ. This CDR3 reads CASSLGGDTGELFF. The CDR3 bases are TGCGCCAGCAGCTTGGGAGGGGACACCGGGGAGCTGTTTTTT.

About this clone itself: The same CDR3 arises from other DNA sequences in this sample as well. V usage is TRBV12-3 or TRBV12-4 and J usage is TRBJ1-5; D is unresolved. V lost 3 bases to trimming and J lost 0 bases, with 3 bases between them. The CDR3 runs 13 residues. The CDR3 DNA follows: TGTGCCAGCAGTTTCAGTAGCAATCAGCCCCAGCATTTT. It is translated as CASSFSSNQPQHF.

The chain links TRBV5-4 to TRBJ1-1; no reliable D call. V shed 5 bases and J shed 3 bases, with 20 bases lying between them. This CDR3 comprises 16 residues. From germline, CDR1 is SGHNT and CDR2 YYREEE (reference sequence). The CDR3 bases are TGTGCCAGCAGACGTCTTGGGAGTCGGAGAGACACTGAAGCTTTCTTT. Its translation is CASRRLGSRRDTEAFF. The full variable domain, its missing parts supplied by reference TRBV5-4 and TRBJ1-1, is ETGVTQSPTHLIKTRGQQVTLRCSSQSGHNTVSWYQQALGQGPQFIFQYYREEENGRGNFPPRFSGLQFPNYSSELNVNALELDDSALYLCASRRLGSRRDTEAFFGQGTRLTVV.

The J gene is TRBJ1-1, the V gene TRBV28; no clear D gene. Per germline, CDR1 MDHEN and CDR2 SYDVKM. The CDR3 spans 12 residues. V lost 5 bases and J lost 7, with 11 bases in between. In nucleotides, the CDR3 is TGTGCCAGCAGTCCCTCGGTCGTTGAAGCTTTCTTT. Translated, it gives CASSPSVVEAFF. The whole variable domain, filled in from reference TRBV28 and TRBJ1-1, reads DVKVTQSSRYLVKRTGEKVFLECVQDMDHENMFWYRQDPGLGLRLIYFSYDVKMKEKGDIPEGYSVSREKKERFSLILESASTNQTSMYLCASSPSVVEAFFGQGTRLTVV.

Comment on this clone: The CDR3 ends on some other residue instead of the conserved phenylalanine or tryptophan, so this is likely a read error. The DNA is left out, because the CDR3 cannot be placed on it with certainty; the CDR3 is given as TCRdb lists it. The CDR3 loop reads CASSEGGRASKI. The rearrangement links TRBV6-1 to TRBJ2-7; the table gives TRBD1 as D, unverified against the DNA. The germline V gene has CDR1 MNHNS and CDR2 SASEGT. The CDR3 is 12 amino acids in total, end residues counted.

J is TRBJ2-7 and V is TRBV6-6, with 7 bases aligning to TRBD2. The germline gives CDR1 MNHNY, CDR2 SVGAGI (reference sequence). J was trimmed by 5 bases and V by 6 bases; bases with no gene match: 13. The CDR3 length is 15 residues. The CDR3 spells CASSRVPTSINEQYF. CDR3 coding DNA: TGTGCCAGCAGCAGAGTCCCGACTAGCATCAACGAGCAGTACTTC.

This chain uses TRBV6-4 with TRBJ1-4, with a tentative D call TRBD1 (5 bases). This CDR3 contains 15 residues. Germline CDR1 and CDR2: MRHNA and SNTAGT. The V end lost 0 bases, the J end lost 6 bases, and 11 bases lay between the germline ends. CDR3 region: CASSDSTRADEKLFF. The DNA for the CDR3 is TGTGCCAGCAGTGACTCGACCAGGGCGGATGAAAAACTGTTTTTT.

V usage is TRBV10-1 and J usage is TRBJ1-5; D possibly corresponds to TRBD1 (5 bases). Trimming stripped 7 bases from V and 8 bases from J, with 18 bases between. There are 14 residues in the CDR3. The V gene's germline CDR1 is WNHNN and CDR2 SYGVQD (reference sequence). CDR3 nucleotides: TGCGCCAGCAACGGGGGTGCGGGCTGGGAGCCCCAGCATTTT. Amino acid sequence: CASNGGAGWEPQHF.